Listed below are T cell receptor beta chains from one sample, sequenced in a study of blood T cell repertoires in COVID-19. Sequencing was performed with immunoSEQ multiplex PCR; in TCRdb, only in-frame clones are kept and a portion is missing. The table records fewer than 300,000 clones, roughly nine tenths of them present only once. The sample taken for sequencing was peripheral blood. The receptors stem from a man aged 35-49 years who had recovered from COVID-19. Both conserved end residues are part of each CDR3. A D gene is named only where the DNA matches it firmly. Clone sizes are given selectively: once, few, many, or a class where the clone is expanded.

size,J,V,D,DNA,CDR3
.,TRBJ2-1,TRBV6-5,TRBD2,TGTGCCAGCAGCCCGACTAGCGCGAGGGCCAATGAGCAGTTCTTC,CASSPTSARANEQFF
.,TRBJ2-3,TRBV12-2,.,TGTGCAAGTCGTACCGGGACTAGCGGGTCATATACGCAGTATTTT,CASRTGTSGSYTQYF
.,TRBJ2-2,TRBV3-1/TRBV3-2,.,TGTGCCAGCACCCGTTCTTCATGGCGGACCGGGGAGCTGTTTTTT,CASTRSSWRTGELFF
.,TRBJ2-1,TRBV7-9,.,TGTGCCGTAGGCGGGAAAAGAGTAAATGAGCAGTTCTTC,CAVGGKRVNEQFF
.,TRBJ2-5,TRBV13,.,TGTGCCAGCAGCTTTAGCTATTGGGAAGAGACCCAGTACTTC,CASSFSYWEETQYF
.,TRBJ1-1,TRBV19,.,TGTGCCAGTAGTATCGAGGGGGTGAACACTGAAGCTTTCTTT,CASSIEGVNTEAFF
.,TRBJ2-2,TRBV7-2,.,TGTGCCAGCAGCTTACTGAGGACCGGGGAGCTGTTTTTT,CASSLLRTGELFF
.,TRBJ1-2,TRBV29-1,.,TGCAGCGTTGTCGGGAGGACGCCGAACTATGGCTACACCTTC,CSVVGRTPNYGYTF
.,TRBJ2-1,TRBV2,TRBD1,TGTGCCAGCAGCAGACAGGGCCCAGGCGCATTTAATGAGCAGTTCTTC,CASSRQGPGAFNEQFF
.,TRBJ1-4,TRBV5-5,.,TGTGCCAGCAGCCCCTGGGCACAGGCGTTAAATGAAAAACTGTTTTTT,CASSPWAQALNEKLFF
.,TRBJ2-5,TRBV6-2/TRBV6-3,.,TGTGCCAGCAGTTACTCCTTGCGCATCCCGACCCAGTACTTC,CASSYSLRIPTQYF
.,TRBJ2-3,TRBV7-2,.,TGTGCCAGCAGCTTCCAGGGGCGGTGGACAGATACGCAGTATTTT,CASSFQGRWTDTQYF
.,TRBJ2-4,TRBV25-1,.,TGTGCCACCGGGTATCTCGACATTCAGTACTTC,CATGYLDIQYF
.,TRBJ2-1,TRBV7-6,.,TGTGCCAGCAGCCGGGAGATTGGCACCTACAATGAGCAGTTCTTC,CASSREIGTYNEQFF
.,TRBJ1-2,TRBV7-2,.,TGTGCCAGCAGCCTGACGACAGCTAACTATGGCTACACCTTC,CASSLTTANYGYTF
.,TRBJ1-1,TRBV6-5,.,TGTGCCAGCAGCCCCGGGCGGGCAACCCAAATGGGTGCTTTCTTT,CASSPGRATQMGAFF
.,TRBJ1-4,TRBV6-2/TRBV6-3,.,TGTGCCAGCAGTTACCCGGGATATAATGAAAAACTGTTTTTT,CASSYPGYNEKLFF
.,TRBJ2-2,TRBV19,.,TGTGCCAGTAGTGTCCCGCAGGGGATAGTGGCCGGGGAGCTGTTTTTT,CASSVPQGIVAGELFF
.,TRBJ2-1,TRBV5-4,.,TGTGCCAGCGGGCAGGGGGGCCACTCCTACAATGAGCAGTTCTTC,CASGQGGHSYNEQFF
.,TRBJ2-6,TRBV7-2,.,TGTGCCAGCAGCTTAACTAGAGGGGCCAACGTCCTGACTTTC,CASSLTRGANVLTF
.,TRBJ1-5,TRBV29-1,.,TGCAGCGTTGGGGTTGGAGGTAATCAGCCCCAGCATTTT,CSVGVGGNQPQHF
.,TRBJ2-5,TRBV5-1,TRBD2,TGCGCCAGCAGCTTATCAGCGGGGGGGCCCAGAGAGACCCAGTACTTC,CASSLSAGGPRETQYF
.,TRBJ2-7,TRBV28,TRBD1,TGTGCCAGCAGTTTCGGTGACAGGGACTACGAGCAGTACTTC,CASSFGDRDYEQYF
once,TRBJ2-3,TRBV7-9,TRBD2,TGTGCCAGCCGGACTAGCGGGAGCGGGCAGTATTTT,CASRTSGSGQYF
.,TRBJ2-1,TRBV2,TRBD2,TGTGCCAGCAGGCCCGGCAGCGGGGGGTACAATGAGCAGTTCTTC,CASRPGSGGYNEQFF
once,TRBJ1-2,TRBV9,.,TGTGCCAGCAGCGCCACAAGGAGCTATGGCTACACCTTC,CASSATRSYGYTF
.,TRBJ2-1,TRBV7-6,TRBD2,TGTGCCAGCAGCCAAAGGGCTAGCGGGCATCCCTCCTACAATGAGCAGTTCTTC,CASSQRASGHPSYNEQFF
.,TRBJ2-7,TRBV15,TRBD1,TGTGCCACCAGCACCAGGGGGACACATGACTCCTACGAGCAGTACTTC,CATSTRGTHDSYEQYF